Following are 26 T cell receptor beta chains from one sample sequenced in a study of blood T cell repertoires in COVID-19. The repertoire was sequenced with immunoSEQ multiplex PCR; TCRdb's copy has only in-frame clones and lacks some. The sample holds approximately 220,000 clones, 90% seen once. Specimen: PBMCs or T cells enriched from blood (not recorded which). The receptors come from a man aged 25-45 years who had been exposed to COVID-19.

The chain is built from TRBV7-9 and TRBJ1-6; D perhaps matches TRBD1 (6 bases). The CDR3 is 13 amino acids. Germline values: CDR1 SEHNR, CDR2 FQNEAQ (reference sequence). The V gene lost 2 bases and the J gene lost 7 bases, with 6 bases spanning the gap. The DNA of the CDR3 is TGTGCCAGCAGCTTACAGGGGAATTCACCCCTCCACTTT. This codes for CASSLQGNSPLHF.

J is TRBJ2-7 and V is TRBV6-5; no clear D gene. The CDR3 extends over 13 amino acids. Germline V CDR1 and CDR2: MNHEY, SVGAGI. The germline V and J ends were trimmed by 2 bases and 0 bases, with 5 bases remaining between them. CDR3 amino acids: CASSYEVSYEQYF. The CDR3 nucleotides are TGTGCCAGCAGTTACGAGGTCTCCTACGAGCAGTACTTC.

CDR3 loop: CAISESWGGYTDTQYF. The CDR3 bases are TGTGCCATCAGTGAGTCTTGGGGGGGCTACACAGATACGCAGTATTTT. The chain uses TRBV10-3 and TRBJ2-3, with a weak D call TRBD2 (7 bases). This CDR3 spans 16 amino acids. Per the germline V gene, CDR1 is ENHRY and CDR2 is SYGVKD. V lost 0 bases to trimming and J lost 2 bases, with 12 bases between them.

The chain is built from TRBV20-1 and TRBJ1-5; 9 nucleotides agree with TRBD1. The CDR3 runs 11 residues. Germline CDR1 and CDR2: DFQATT and SNEGSKA (reference sequence). CDR3 sequence (DNA): TGCACGGACAGGGGAAGTCAGCCCCAGCATTTT. Amino acids: CTDRGSQPQHF.

This clone was recorded at least ten times. The V and J genes are TRBV29-1 and TRBJ2-2; 8 bases map to TRBD1. Trimming at V came to 4 bases and at J to 7 bases, leaving 11 bases not matched to a gene. The CDR3 is 15 amino acids. From germline, CDR1 is SQVTM and CDR2 ANQGSEA. CDR3 DNA: TGCAGCGTTGGCCTAGGACAGGGTGGCAGCGGGGAGCTGTTTTTT. Protein sequence: CSVGLGQGGSGELFF.

The gene calls are TRBV3-1 (or the pseudogene TRBV3-2) and TRBJ2-4; the match to TRBD1 covers 7 bases. Trimming at V came to 2 bases and at J to 8 bases, leaving 9 bases not matched to a gene. There are 15 residues in the CDR3. Germline assignment: CDR1 LGHDT and CDR2 YNNKEL (reference sequence). This CDR3 is CASSQSTGIWDIQYF. The CDR3 nucleotides are TGTGCCAGCAGCCAATCGACAGGGATCTGGGACATTCAGTACTTC.

This CDR3 is CASSELAGALKQETQYF. The CDR3 region has the DNA TGTGCCAGCAGTGAATTAGCGGGGGCGCTAAAACAAGAGACCCAGTACTTC. The chain carries TRBV6-1 and TRBJ2-5, with 9 nucleotides matching TRBD2. The CDR3 runs to 17 residues. Trimming took 2 bases from V and 2 from J; bases not matched to a gene: 9. The germline CDR1 and CDR2 sequences are MNHNS and SASEGT.

The rearrangement links TRBV6-5 to TRBJ1-1; D gene unclear. CDR3 length: 13 amino acids. CDR1 and CDR2 (germline): MNHEY, SVGAGI. Trimming removed 11 bases at V and 4 bases at J, with 17 bases between. The chain's CDR3 is CASLARSFTEAFF. CDR3 bases: TGTGCCTCTTTGGCTCGGAGCTTCACTGAAGCTTTCTTT.

The J gene is TRBJ1-3, the V gene TRBV30, with D possibly TRBD1 on 5 matching bases. V lost 0 bases and J lost 0, with 12 bases in between. The germline V gene has CDR1 GTSNPN and CDR2 SVGIG (reference sequence). The CDR3 is 16 residues long. CDR3 in amino acids: CAWSVGQFSSGNTIYF. The CDR3 bases are TGTGCCTGGAGTGTGGGGCAGTTTAGCTCTGGAAACACCATATATTTT.

V gene TRBV5-5 combines with J gene TRBJ2-7; D is ambiguous. CDR1 and CDR2 (germline): SGHKS, YYEKEE (reference sequence). The CDR3 length is 13 residues. The V end lost 4 bases, the J end lost 5 bases, and 13 bases lay between the germline ends. The CDR3: CASSPLPRDEQYF. Here the CDR3 DNA reads TGTGCCAGCAGCCCTCTTCCTCGGGACGAGCAGTACTTC.

This chain links TRBV5-1 with TRBJ1-4; possible D gene TRBD1, 5 bases. The CDR3 loop spans 12 amino acids. With 3 bases removed from V and 7 bases from J, the gap between germline ends came to 7 bases. The germline V gene has CDR1 SGHRS and CDR2 YFSETQ. Here the CDR3 reads CASSSQGEKLFF. The CDR3, as DNA: TGCGCCAGCAGCTCCCAGGGTGAAAAACTGTTTTTT.

V is TRBV29-1 and J is TRBJ1-5; D is possibly TRBD1 (5 bases). Germline CDR1 SQVTM, CDR2 ANQGSEA. Trimming removed 4 bases at V and 3 bases at J, with 7 bases between. This CDR3 spans 12 amino acids. This chain's CDR3 is CSVADTNQPQHF. Here the CDR3 DNA reads TGCAGCGTTGCGGACACCAATCAGCCCCAGCATTTT.

The chain recombines TRBV4-2 with TRBJ2-7, with 9 bases fitting TRBD2. This CDR3 comprises 16 residues. J gave up 5 bases and V 2 bases, and 10 bases lay outside the gene matches. CDR1 is LGHNA and CDR2 is YNFKEQ in the germline V gene. Written as DNA, the CDR3 is TGTGCCAGCAGCCAAACTGGGACTAGCAAGCACAACGAGCAGTACTTC. It codes for CASSQTGTSKHNEQYF.

This clone was observed a handful of times. The chain has TRBV4-1 and TRBJ1-4; D not resolved. Germline CDR1 is MGHRA and CDR2 is YSYEKL. The ends were cut back, 6 bases at V and 0 bases at J, with 17 bases in the middle. This CDR3 comprises 17 residues. The CDR3 nucleotides are TGCGCCAGCAGACCATTAATAATGCGGGCAACTAATGAAAAACTGTTTTTT. This translates into CASRPLIMRATNEKLFF.

The gene calls are TRBV9 and TRBJ1-6, with D uncertain. The CDR3 covers 15 residues. The germline V gene encodes CDR1 SGDLS and CDR2 YYNGEE. The V end was cut by 4 bases, the J end by 8 bases, with 16 bases between. CDR3 amino acids: CASSLGGGFDSPLHF. The CDR3 DNA follows: TGTGCCAGCAGCCTGGGAGGAGGGTTTGATTCACCCCTCCACTTT.

This clone was seen once. This chain connects TRBV19 to TRBJ2-1; possibly TRBD2 for D (5 bases). The V end lost 0 bases, the J end lost 7 bases, and 13 bases lay between the germline ends. Germline V CDR1 and CDR2: LNHDA, SQIVND (reference sequence). The length of the CDR3 is 15 residues. CDR3 coding DNA: TGTGCCAGTAGTATAGATCCCCGGGGTGGGAATGAGCAGTTCTTC. Encoded protein: CASSIDPRGGNEQFF.

This chain links TRBV11-1 with TRBJ2-7; 7 bases align to TRBD2. The CDR3 sequence is 13 residues long. Germline-derived CDR1 and CDR2 are SGHAT and FQDESV (reference sequence). V trimming: 5 bases; J trimming: 2 bases; junction bases outside the gene matches: 3. In DNA form, the CDR3 reads TGTGCCAGCAGCCCAGGACTAGCCTACGAGCAGTACTTC. Its protein is CASSPGLAYEQYF.

V and J are TRBV11-2 and TRBJ1-2, with TRBD1 as a possible D gene (6 bases). Trimming left V 4 bases short and J 13 bases short, with 25 bases between. This CDR3 region has 15 residues. Germline V CDR1 and CDR2: SGHAT, FQNNGV. This CDR3 reads CASSSTRRQAGVGTF. CDR3 bases: TGTGCCAGCAGCTCCACTAGAAGACAGGCTGGGGTGGGCACCTTC.

The V gene is TRBV12-3 or TRBV12-4, the J gene TRBJ2-3, with D hard to call. The CDR3 extends over 13 amino acids. The V end was cut by 4 bases, the J end by 4 bases, with 9 bases between. As DNA, the CDR3 is TGTGCCAGCAGTTCCTTTAGCCCAGATACGCAGTATTTT. As protein: CASSSFSPDTQYF.

This chain joins TRBV4-1 and TRBJ2-3; 9 bases agree with TRBD1. With 0 bases clipped from V and 2 bases from J, the junction kept 9 bases outside the gene matches. Per the germline V gene, CDR1 is MGHRA and CDR2 is YSYEKL. The CDR3 has 18 residues. The CDR3 DNA sequence: TGCGCCAGCAGCCAAGATCCCACAGGGGGCCGGTACACAGATACGCAGTATTTT. Residues: CASSQDPTGGRYTDTQYF.

The chain uses TRBV7-8 and TRBJ1-1; no reliable D call. Germline values: CDR1 SGHVS, CDR2 FQNEAQ. CDR3 length: 15 residues. V was shortened by 4 bases and J by 0 bases, with 12 bases between the two germline ends. Here the CDR3 DNA reads TGTGCCAGCAGCTCAACCGGGGAATTGAACACTGAAGCTTTCTTT. Protein: CASSSTGELNTEAFF.

CDR3 in DNA: TGTGCCAGCAGCGCGGGACGGAACACCGGGGAGCTGTTTTTT. It translates to CASSAGRNTGELFF. The chain couples TRBV5-4 to TRBJ2-2, with D perhaps matching TRBD2 (6 bases). V lost 4 bases and J 1 base, leaving 8 bases between the germline ends. Per germline, CDR1 SGHNT and CDR2 YYREEE (reference sequence). The CDR3 has 14 residues. The variable domain in full, with the rest retrieved from reference TRBV5-4 and TRBJ2-2, is ETGVTQSPTHLIKTRGQQVTLRCSSQSGHNTVSWYQQALGQGPQFIFQYYREEENGRGNFPPRFSGLQFPNYSSELNVNALELDDSALYLCASSAGRNTGELFFGEGSRLTVL.

V is TRBV30 and J is TRBJ1-6, with 7 bases that match TRBD1. Germline CDR1 and CDR2: GTSNPN and SVGIG (reference sequence). This CDR3 comprises 14 residues. V shed 2 bases, J shed 5 bases, and the junction held 3 bases outside the gene matches. This chain's CDR3 is CAWSPGQNNSPLHF. CDR3 coding DNA: TGTGCCTGGAGTCCGGGACAGAATAATTCACCCCTCCACTTT.

This chain connects TRBV27 to TRBJ1-6, with a tentative D call TRBD1 (5 bases). CDR3 size: 12 residues. V lost 3 bases to trimming and J lost 13 bases, with 10 bases between them. Per the germline V gene, CDR1 is MNHEY and CDR2 is SMNVEV (reference sequence). CDR3 loop: CASSLSGGPLHF. In DNA, the CDR3 is TGTGCCAGCAGTTTGTCGGGGGGGCCCCTCCACTTT.

DNA for the CDR3: TGTGCCAGCAGCTTAGCAGCAGGGGCTAATCTCAATGAAAAACTGTTTTTT. Its protein product is CASSLAAGANLNEKLFF. V is TRBV7-9 and J is TRBJ1-4; D possibly corresponds to TRBD1 (6 bases). V lost 0 bases to trimming and J lost 5 bases, with 16 bases between them. CDR3 length equals 17 residues. The V gene's germline CDR1 is SEHNR and CDR2 FQNEAQ (reference sequence).

The V gene is TRBV5-1, the J gene TRBJ2-7; 12 nucleotides agree with TRBD2. The germline V gene has CDR1 SGHRS and CDR2 YFSETQ. V dropped 0 bases and J dropped 4; count of bases not matched to a gene: 5. CDR3 length equals 16 residues. The CDR3 region has the DNA TGCGCCAGCAGCTTGGTGCCTAGCGGGGGGGTATACGAGCAGTACTTC. As protein: CASSLVPSGGVYEQYF. The full variable domain, its missing parts supplied by reference TRBV5-1 and TRBJ2-7, is KAGVTQTPRYLIKTRGQQVTLSCSPISGHRSVSWYQQTPGQGLQFLFEYFSETQRNKGNFPGRFSGRQFSNSRSEMNVSTLELGDSALYLCASSLVPSGGVYEQYFGPGTRLTVT.